The next 5 T cell receptor beta chains were all read from a single sample in a study of spatial heterogeneity in lung cancer. Indicated time point: blood at routine non-recurrence follow-up after resection. TCRdb reanalysed the 5' RACE reads using MiXCR and keeps one entry per CDR3 protein. Of fewer than 150,000 distinct CDR3 sequences listed, 10% to 14% are singletons. Sequences were derived from PBMCs, sampled at follow-up. These receptors originate from a female donor with early-stage non-small cell lung cancer.

This chain links TRBV7-9 with TRBJ2-3, with 7 bases aligning to TRBD1. With V trimmed by 5 bases and J by 3 bases, 11 bases remained unmatched. The germline CDR1 and CDR2 sequences are SEHNR and FQNEAQ (reference sequence). The CDR3 covers 16 residues. The CDR3 loop is CASSLSGQIPTDTQYF. The DNA for the CDR3 is TGTGCCAGCAGCCTATCGGGACAGATACCAACAGATACGCAGTATTTT.

This chain connects TRBV20-1 to TRBJ2-5, with 7 bases identical to TRBD1. The CDR3 has 18 residues. V gave up 0 bases and J gave up 1 base; unmatched junction bases: 14. Germline V gene data show CDR1 as DFQATT and CDR2 as SNEGSKA (reference sequence). The CDR3 reads CSAREMFSTGAIQETQYF. CDR3 nucleotides: TGCAGTGCTAGAGAAATGTTCTCCACAGGGGCGATCCAAGAGACCCAGTACTTC.

This clonotype was observed a few times. V and J are TRBV6-6 and TRBJ1-4; 9 nucleotides line up with TRBD1. The length of the CDR3 is 14 residues. V was clipped by 5 bases and J by 7 bases; unmatched bases: 5. Per the germline V gene, CDR1 is MNHNY and CDR2 is SVGAGI (reference sequence). The CDR3 bases are TGTGCCAGCAGTCCGGGACAGGGAATTGAAAAACTGTTTTTT. Protein sequence: CASSPGQGIEKLFF.

V gene TRBV29-1 combines with J gene TRBJ1-1; D unresolved. V lost 5 bases and J 3 bases, leaving 13 bases between the germline ends. CDR3 length: 13 amino acids. Germline V gene sequence: CDR1 SQVTM, CDR2 ANQGSEA. Here the CDR3 reads CSVRVFIDTEAFF. CDR3 sequence (DNA): TGCAGCGTTAGGGTTTTTATCGACACTGAAGCTTTCTTT. The full variable domain, in which reference TRBV29-1 and TRBJ1-1 provide the parts outside the CDR3, is SAVISQKPSRDICQRGTSLTIQCQVDSQVTMMFWYRQQPGQSLTLIATANQGSEATYESGFVIDKFPISRPNLTFSTLTVSNMSPEDSSIYLCSVRVFIDTEAFFGQGTRLTVV.

This clonotype has ten or more counts. The chain carries TRBV5-1 and TRBJ1-1, with D tentatively TRBD1 (6 bases). V was cut by 1 base and J by 6 bases, with 16 bases left in between. The CDR3 extends over 15 amino acids. The germline V gene encodes CDR1 SGHRS and CDR2 YFSETQ. For the CDR3, the DNA is TGCGCCAGCAGCTTGTCTTACGGGGGCAGAGCTGAAGCTTTCTTT. This codes for CASSLSYGGRAEAFF.